Presented here are 11 T cell receptor beta chains from one specimen sequenced in a study of cytomegalovirus exposure and HLA in healthy donors. The PCR employed 60 Vbeta primers together with 13 Jbeta primers. The data were produced by immunoSEQ multiplex PCR, yet TCRdb's version contains in-frame clones alone and is incomplete. Altogether over 100,000 clones are present, approximately 60% being singletons, with the ten largest covering 2.2%. The sample consisted of PBMCs. Receptors were obtained from a woman in her thirties in good health and CMV-seronegative.

The chain couples TRBV7-9 to TRBJ2-7; 7 nucleotides match TRBD2. Germline CDR1 reads SEHNR; CDR2 reads FQNEAQ (reference sequence). The CDR3 contains 13 residues. Trimming removed 3 bases from V and 3 bases from J; junction bases left unmatched: 2. The DNA for the CDR3 is TGTGCCAGCAGCTTGGGCGGGGGCTACGAGCAGTACTTC. It codes for CASSLGGGYEQYF. Complete variable domain (other parts from reference TRBV7-9 and TRBJ2-7): DTGVSQNPRHKITKRGQNVTFRCDPISEHNRLYWYRQTLGQGPEFLTYFQNEAQLEKSRLLSDRFSAERPKGSFSTLEIQRTEQGDSAMYLCASSLGGGYEQYFGPGTRLTVT.

The chain couples TRBV6-5 to TRBJ2-1; D may be TRBD2 (5 bases). There are 15 residues in the CDR3. Per germline, CDR1 MNHEY and CDR2 SVGAGI. The ends were cut back, 4 bases at V and 1 base at J, with 11 bases in the middle. Here the CDR3 reads CASSSPRDSYNEQFF. The CDR3 coding sequence is TGTGCCAGCAGTTCCCCGAGGGATTCCTACAATGAGCAGTTCTTC.

The chain is built from TRBV11-2 and TRBJ2-3; D gene uncertain. This CDR3 is 14 amino acids long. The ends were cut back, 1 base at V and 0 bases at J, with 5 bases in the middle. Germline V gene data show CDR1 as SGHAT and CDR2 as FQNNGV. CDR3 nucleotide sequence: TGTGCCAGCAGCTTAGGTCTCAGCACAGATACGCAGTATTTT. Protein product: CASSLGLSTDTQYF.

This clone was found once. The chain is built from TRBV11-2 and TRBJ2-1; the D gene is possibly TRBD2 (6 bases). V was cut by 2 bases and J by 0 bases, with 8 bases left in between. In germline, CDR1 is SGHAT, CDR2 FQNNGV. The CDR3 extends over 15 amino acids. DNA of the CDR3: TGTGCCAGCAGCTTATCGGAGGGCTCCTACAATGAGCAGTTCTTC. Its protein is CASSLSEGSYNEQFF.

V is TRBV27 and J is TRBJ1-2, with D possibly being TRBD1 (5 bases). Trimming removed 0 bases from V and 4 bases from J, with 12 bases in between. Per germline, CDR1 MNHEY and CDR2 SMNVEV (reference sequence). This CDR3 has 15 residues. DNA for the CDR3: TGTGCCAGCAGTTTATCGACCAGGGAAGGCTATGGCTACACCTTC. Translating it yields CASSLSTREGYGYTF.

This rearrangement joins TRBV28 to TRBJ1-2; D is perhaps TRBD1 (5 bases). Germline-derived CDR1 and CDR2 are MDHEN and SYDVKM. V was trimmed by 3 bases and J by 0 bases, leaving 8 bases between them. The CDR3 has 14 amino acids. This CDR3 reads CASSFRQTNYGYTF. The CDR3 nucleotides are TGTGCCAGCAGTTTTAGACAGACTAACTATGGCTACACCTTC.

The chain recombines TRBV6-6 with TRBJ2-5, with 9 bases aligning to TRBD2. The CDR3 has 14 amino acids. CDR1 MNHNY and CDR2 SVGAGI come from the germline V gene (reference sequence). J lost 4 bases, V lost 6 bases, and 6 bases had no gene match. The CDR3 loop is CASRTLAGSETQYF. The CDR3 coding sequence is TGTGCCAGCAGGACGCTAGCGGGGTCAGAGACCCAGTACTTC.

A few counts support this clone. This chain uses TRBV4-3 with TRBJ2-6; no reliable D call. The germline V gene encodes CDR1 LGHNA and CDR2 YSLEER. Trimming shortened V by 4 bases and J by 0 bases, and 13 bases separated the two germline ends. The CDR3 is 17 residues long. CDR3 nucleotide sequence: TGCGCCAGCAGCCCCCGATTCGCAGGCTCTGGGGCCAACGTCCTGACTTTC. Translated: CASSPRFAGSGANVLTF.

The chain's CDR3 is CASSSGLAGADTQYF. CDR3 bases: TGTGCCAGCAGCTCCGGACTAGCGGGAGCAGATACGCAGTATTTT. This chain uses TRBV11-2 with TRBJ2-3, with TRBD2 identical over 13 bases. This CDR3 region has 15 residues. CDR1 is SGHAT and CDR2 is FQNNGV in the germline V gene. V shed 4 bases, J shed 4 bases, and the junction held 2 bases outside the gene matches. The entire variable domain, with the rest obtained from reference TRBV11-2 and TRBJ2-3, is as follows: EAGVAQSPRYKIIEKRQSVAFWCNPISGHATLYWYQQILGQGPKLLIQFQNNGVVDDSQLPKDRFSAERLKGVDSTLKIQPAKLEDSAVYLCASSSGLAGADTQYFGPGTRLTVL.

The chain couples TRBV5-1 to TRBJ2-7, with TRBD2 identical over 14 bases. V was clipped by 5 bases and J by 5 bases; unmatched bases: 12. This CDR3 is 17 amino acids long. Looked up from germline, CDR1 is SGHRS and CDR2 is YFSETQ. CDR3 sequence: CASRQTTGTSGRHEQYF. The CDR3 DNA follows: TGCGCCAGCAGACAAACTACCGGGACTAGCGGGAGACACGAGCAGTACTTC.

In its sample, this clone was seen once. The CDR3 sequence is CASSEGGNSYNEQFF. In nucleotides, the CDR3 is TGTGCCAGCAGCGAGGGGGGGAACTCCTACAATGAGCAGTTCTTC. The gene calls are TRBV9 and TRBJ2-1; D is perhaps TRBD2 (7 bases). Trimming left V 3 bases short and J 0 bases short, with 10 bases between. Germline CDR1 and CDR2: SGDLS and YYNGEE. The CDR3 consists of 15 residues.